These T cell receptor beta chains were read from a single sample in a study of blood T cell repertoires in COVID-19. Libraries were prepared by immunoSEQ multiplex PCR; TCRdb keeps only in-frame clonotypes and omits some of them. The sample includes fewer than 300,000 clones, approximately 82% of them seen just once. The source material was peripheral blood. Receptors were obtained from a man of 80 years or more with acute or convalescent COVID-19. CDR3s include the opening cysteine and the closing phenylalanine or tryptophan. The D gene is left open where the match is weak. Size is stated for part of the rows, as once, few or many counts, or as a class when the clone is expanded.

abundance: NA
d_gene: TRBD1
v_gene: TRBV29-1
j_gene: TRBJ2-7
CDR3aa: CSVEGTGIYEQYF
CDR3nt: TGCAGCGTTGAAGGGACAGGGATCTACGAGCAGTACTTC

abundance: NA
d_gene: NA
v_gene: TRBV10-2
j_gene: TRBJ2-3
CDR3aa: CASSPGQTDTQYF
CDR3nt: TGCGCCAGCAGTCCAGGACAGACAGATACGCAGTATTTT

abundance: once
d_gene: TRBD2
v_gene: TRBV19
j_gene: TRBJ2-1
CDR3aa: CASSMGPLLAGAYEQFF
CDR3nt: TGTGCCAGTAGTATGGGGCCCTTACTAGCGGGGGCATATGAGCAGTTCTTC

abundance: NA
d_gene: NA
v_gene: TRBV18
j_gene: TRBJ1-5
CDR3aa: CASSPDGQSNQHF
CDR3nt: TGTGCCAGCTCACCAGATGGGCAGAGCAACCAGCATTTT

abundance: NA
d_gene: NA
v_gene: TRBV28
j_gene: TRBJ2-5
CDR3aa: CASRSPGQETQYF
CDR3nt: TGTGCCAGCAGGTCTCCGGGCCAAGAGACCCAGTACTTC

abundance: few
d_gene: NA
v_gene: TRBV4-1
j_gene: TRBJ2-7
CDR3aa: CASSPGLRTSYEQYF
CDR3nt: TGCGCCAGCAGTCCAGGATTAAGAACCTCCTACGAGCAGTACTTC

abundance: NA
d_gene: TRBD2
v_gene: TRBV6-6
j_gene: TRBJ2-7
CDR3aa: CASSYSRSGMYEQYF
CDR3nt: TGTGCCAGCAGTTACTCGAGAAGCGGGATGTACGAGCAGTACTTC

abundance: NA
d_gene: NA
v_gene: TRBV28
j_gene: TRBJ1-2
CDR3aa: CASSLQENRVKGYTF
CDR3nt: TGTGCCAGCAGTTTACAAGAAAACAGGGTAAAGGGCTACACCTTC

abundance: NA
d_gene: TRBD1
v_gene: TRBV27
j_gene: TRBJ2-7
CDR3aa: CASSPRGPYEQYF
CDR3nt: TGTGCCAGCAGCCCCAGGGGGCCCTACGAGCAGTACTTC

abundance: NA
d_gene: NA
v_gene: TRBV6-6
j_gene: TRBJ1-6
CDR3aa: CASRSFDSSPLHF
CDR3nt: TGTGCCAGCAGGTCCTTTGACAGTTCACCCCTCCACTTT

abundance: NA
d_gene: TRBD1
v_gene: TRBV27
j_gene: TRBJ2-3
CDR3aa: CASSAGQGLADTQYF
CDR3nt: TGTGCCAGCAGTGCCGGACAGGGTTTAGCAGATACGCAGTATTTT

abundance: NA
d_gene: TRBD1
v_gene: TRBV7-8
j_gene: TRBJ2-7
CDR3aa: CASSLGTGSSYEQYF
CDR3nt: TGTGCCAGCAGCCTCGGGACAGGGAGTTCCTACGAGCAGTACTTC

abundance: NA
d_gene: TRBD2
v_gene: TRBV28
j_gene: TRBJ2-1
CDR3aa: CASSLSSGGASGYNEQFF
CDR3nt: TGTGCCAGCAGTTTATCTAGCGGGGGGGCCAGCGGATACAATGAGCAGTTCTTC